This T cell receptor (beta chain) was captured in a study of CD8+ T cells in alopecia areata. The overall study: It was oral tofacitinib, at 5 to 10 mg twice daily, that treated patients received.

Specified treatment: oral pan-JAK inhibitor, 5-10 mg twice daily. PBMC-derived CD4+ and CD8+ T cells were sorted. General observations from the study: Mice showed TCR sharing more clearly than patients did, possibly owing to HLA. Lesional scalp, especially alopecia totalis/universalis, showed higher clonality than normal scalp.

For this clone: The antigen is unknown.

Deletions cut 4 bases from V and 4 bases from J, with 13 bases between. Germline lookup yields CDR1 SEHNR and CDR2 FQNEAQ (reference sequence). CDR3 length: 14 residues. Reverse transcribed after extraction, RNA yielded cDNA as the sequencing template. Profiling relied on immunoSEQ multiplex PCR, and the TCRdb table lists in-frame clones only, not all of them. In the table there are some 170,000 clones, roughly 60% of which are singletons. Material: CD4+ T cells sorted from blood, obtained at roughly week 58, from a patient treated with tofacitinib. This chain uses TRBV7-9 with TRBJ1-2; tentative D call: TRBD1 (5 bases). This clonotype was obtained from a human donor with alopecia areata. CDR3: CASSSGTGIYGYTF. In DNA form, the CDR3 reads TGTGCCAGCAGCTCTGGGACGGGAATCTATGGCTACACCTTC.